These T cell receptor beta chains were read from a single sample in a study of blood T cell repertoires in COVID-19. Only in-frame clones appear in the TCRdb table, and some are missing; sequencing was by immunoSEQ multiplex PCR. The table has approximately 270,000 clones, around 93% seen once; the top ten hold 2.8%. The sample taken for sequencing was PBMCs or T cells enriched from blood (not recorded which). These receptors originate from a man aged 40-49 years who had been exposed to COVID-19. Each CDR3 is given with its conserved first and last residue. A D gene is named only where the DNA matches it firmly. Clone size is not always given. Where it is, it says once, few, many or a class for expanded clones.

d_call	v_call	j_call	clone_size	cdr3_aa
.	TRBV5-4	TRBJ1-1	once	CASSFMGRTEAFF
TRBD1	TRBV28	TRBJ2-7	.	CASSSGTAIYEQYF
TRBD1	TRBV5-4	TRBJ2-3	.	CASSLEGQGKDTQYF
TRBD1	TRBV29-1	TRBJ2-1	.	CSDKGQGNHEQFF
TRBD2	TRBV9	TRBJ2-2	.	CASSVVAGRNTGELFF
.	TRBV5-1	TRBJ1-4	.	CASSLSVTENEKLFF
TRBD2	TRBV5-1	TRBJ2-3	once	CASSLHPSGTEGDTQYF
.	TRBV5-1	TRBJ2-2	.	CASSLELPSYTGELFF
.	TRBV10-3	TRBJ2-7	.	CAISARSSENEQYF
.	TRBV2	TRBJ1-2	.	CASSERTGNYGYTF
.	TRBV6-5	TRBJ1-3	.	CASRGGQARNTIYF
.	TRBV12-3/TRBV12-4	TRBJ1-1	.	CASLQGMNTEAFF
.	TRBV10-1	TRBJ2-7	.	CASSEGQPLRDEQYF
TRBD1	TRBV23-1	TRBJ2-1	once	CASSQLRDSKYNEQFF
.	TRBV30	TRBJ1-4	once	CAWGQSGEKLFF